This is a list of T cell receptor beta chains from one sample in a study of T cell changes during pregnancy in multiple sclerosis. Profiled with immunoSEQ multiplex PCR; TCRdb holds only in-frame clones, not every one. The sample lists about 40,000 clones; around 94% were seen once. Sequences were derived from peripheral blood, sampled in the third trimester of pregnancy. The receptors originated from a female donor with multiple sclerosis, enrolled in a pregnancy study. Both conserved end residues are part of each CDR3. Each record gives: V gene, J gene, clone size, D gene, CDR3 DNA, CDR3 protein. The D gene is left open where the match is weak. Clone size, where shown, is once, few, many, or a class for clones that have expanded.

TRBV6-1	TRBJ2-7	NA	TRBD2	TGTGCCAGCAGTGAAGCCCCGGGACTAGCATCCTACGAGCAGTACTTC	CASSEAPGLASYEQYF
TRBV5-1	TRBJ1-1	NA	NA	TGCGCCAGCAGCGGAACCACAGGGATTCAGAACACTGAAGCTTTCTTT	CASSGTTGIQNTEAFF
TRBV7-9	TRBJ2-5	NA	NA	TGTGCCAGCAGCTTAGTATCGCGGGGCTACCAAGAGACCCAGTACTTC	CASSLVSRGYQETQYF
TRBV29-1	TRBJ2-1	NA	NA	TGCAGCGTCGACTGGTACAATGAGCAGTTCTTC	CSVDWYNEQFF
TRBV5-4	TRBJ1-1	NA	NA	TGTGCCAGCAGCTTGGGGGGAGGACGGAGTGAAGCTTTCTTT	CASSLGGGRSEAFF
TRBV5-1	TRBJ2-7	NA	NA	TGCGCCAGCAGCTTGGATCCAGCGCTATCCTACGAGCAGTACTTC	CASSLDPALSYEQYF
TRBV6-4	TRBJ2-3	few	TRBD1	TGTGCCAGCAGTGACGGACAGGGCACAGATACGCAGTATTTT	CASSDGQGTDTQYF
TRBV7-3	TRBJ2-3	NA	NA	TGTGCCAGCAGCTTAGGCCGAGGACACCCTAGCACAGATACGCAGTATTTT	CASSLGRGHPSTDTQYF
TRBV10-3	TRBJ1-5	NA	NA	TGTGCCATCAGTGAAGGTCGCAGGTACAATCAGCCCCAGCATTTT	CAISEGRRYNQPQHF
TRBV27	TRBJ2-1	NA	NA	TGTGCCAGCAGTTTACGATTCAGGGGGGATGAGCAGTTCTTC	CASSLRFRGDEQFF
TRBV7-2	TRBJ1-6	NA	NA	TGTGCCAGCAGCTCCCAGGGCACCTTGTATAATTCACCCCTCCACTTT	CASSSQGTLYNSPLHF
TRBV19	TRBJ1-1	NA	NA	TGTGCCAGTAGTATAGCAGGTGTCACGAACACTGAAGCTTTCTTT	CASSIAGVTNTEAFF
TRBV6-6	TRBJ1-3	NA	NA	TGTGCCAGCAGTTACTCTCCTCAGTCTGGAAACACCATATATTTT	CASSYSPQSGNTIYF
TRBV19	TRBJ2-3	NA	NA	TGTGCCAGTAGTATAGTCCGGGTTGGGGCCACAGATACGCAGTATTTT	CASSIVRVGATDTQYF
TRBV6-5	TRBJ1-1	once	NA	TGTGCCAGCACCTGGAACACTGAAGCTTTCTTT	CASTWNTEAFF
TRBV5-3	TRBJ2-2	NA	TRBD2	TGTGCCAGAAGCTGGACTAGCGATAGCCCCGGGGAGCTGTTTTTT	CARSWTSDSPGELFF